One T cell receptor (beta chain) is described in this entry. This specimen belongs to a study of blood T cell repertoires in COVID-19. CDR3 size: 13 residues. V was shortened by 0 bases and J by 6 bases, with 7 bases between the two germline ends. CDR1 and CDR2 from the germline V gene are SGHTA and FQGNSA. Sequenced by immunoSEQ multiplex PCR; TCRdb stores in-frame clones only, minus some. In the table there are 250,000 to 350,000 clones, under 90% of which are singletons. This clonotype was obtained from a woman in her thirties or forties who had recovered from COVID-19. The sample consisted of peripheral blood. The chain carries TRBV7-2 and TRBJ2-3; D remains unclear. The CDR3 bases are TGTGCCAGCAGCTTAGCCGTGAGGGATACGCAGTATTTT. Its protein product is CASSLAVRDTQYF.